The entry that follows covers one TCR beta chain sequence. The data were taken from a study of blood T cells in healthy people across ages. The J segment lost 0 bases and the V segment lost 5 bases, leaving 13 bases of the junction unmatched. The germline V gene has CDR1 SEHNR and CDR2 FQNEAQ (reference sequence). The CDR3 is 18 amino acids. A sample-barcoded 5' primer and a J-beta primer mix were used in a second PCR of roughly 7 to 12 cycles. Via MiXCR, TCRdb re-called the 5' RACE reads, giving one row per CDR3 protein. This table holds over a million distinct CDR3 sequences, roughly 24% found once. The same data also contributed to another study, on T cells of mothers and their children.

The sequence was obtained from a girl aged 2 to 10 in good health. The rearrangement uses TRBV7-9 and TRBJ1-1, with TRBD1 identical over 9 bases. The sequenced sample consisted of blood. The CDR3 spells CASSTLSDRGFMNTEAFF. Here the CDR3 DNA reads TGTGCCAGCAGCACCCTCTCGGACAGGGGCTTCATGAACACTGAAGCTTTCTTT.